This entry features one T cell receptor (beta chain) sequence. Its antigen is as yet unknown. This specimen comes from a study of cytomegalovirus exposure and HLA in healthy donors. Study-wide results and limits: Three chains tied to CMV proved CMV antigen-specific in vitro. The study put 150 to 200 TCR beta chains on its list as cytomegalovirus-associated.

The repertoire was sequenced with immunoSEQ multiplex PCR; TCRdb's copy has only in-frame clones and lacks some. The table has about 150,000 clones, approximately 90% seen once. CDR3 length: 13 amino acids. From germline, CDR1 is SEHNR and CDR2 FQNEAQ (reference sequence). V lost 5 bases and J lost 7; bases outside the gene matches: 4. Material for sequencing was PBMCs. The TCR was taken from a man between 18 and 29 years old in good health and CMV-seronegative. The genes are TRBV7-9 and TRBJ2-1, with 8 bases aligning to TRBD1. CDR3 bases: TGTGCCAGCAGCCTACAGGGGGTAAATGAGCAGTTCTTC. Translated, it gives CASSLQGVNEQFF.